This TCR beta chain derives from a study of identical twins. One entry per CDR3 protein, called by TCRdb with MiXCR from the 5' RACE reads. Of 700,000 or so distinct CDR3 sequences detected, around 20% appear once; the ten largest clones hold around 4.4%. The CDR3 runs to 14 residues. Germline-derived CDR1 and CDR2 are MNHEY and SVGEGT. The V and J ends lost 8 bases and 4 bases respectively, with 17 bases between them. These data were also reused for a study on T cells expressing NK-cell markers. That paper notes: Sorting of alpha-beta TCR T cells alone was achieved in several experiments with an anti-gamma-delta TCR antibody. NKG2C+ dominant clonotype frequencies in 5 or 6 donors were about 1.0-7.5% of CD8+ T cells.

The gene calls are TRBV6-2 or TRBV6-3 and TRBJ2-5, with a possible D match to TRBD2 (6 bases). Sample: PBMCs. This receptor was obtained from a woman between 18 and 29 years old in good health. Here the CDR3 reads CASRSRLVRETQYF. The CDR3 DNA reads TGTGCCAGCCGTTCCAGACTAGTGCGAGAGACCCAGTACTTC.